Shown below are 8 T cell receptor beta chains from a single sample sequenced in a study of cytomegalovirus exposure and HLA in healthy donors. The method was immunoSEQ multiplex PCR; TCRdb's version includes in-frame clones alone and lacks a portion of them. The sample has about 160,000 clones; approximately 96% are singletons. Material for sequencing was PBMCs. The receptors come from a woman aged 18-29 years in good health and CMV-seronegative.

V usage is TRBV6-4 and J usage is TRBJ2-6; 9 bases line up with TRBD2. The trim removed 4 bases at V and 0 bases at J, leaving 4 bases unmatched. Germline CDR1 is MRHNA and CDR2 is SNTAGT. The CDR3 sequence is 17 residues long. In nucleotides, the CDR3 is TGTGCCAGCAGTGTAGCGGGGGTGAACTCTGGGGCCAACGTCCTGACTTTC. Protein product: CASSVAGVNSGANVLTF.

Here the CDR3 reads CASRMGSSHTDTQYF. The CDR3 nucleotides read TGCGCCAGTAGGATGGGGAGCTCCCACACAGATACGCAGTATTTT. The V call is TRBV5-1, the J call TRBJ2-3; tentative D call: TRBD2 (5 bases). This CDR3 is built from 15 residues. Germline CDR1 SGHRS, CDR2 YFSETQ. The V and J ends lost 8 bases and 2 bases respectively, with 18 bases between them.

J is TRBJ1-2 and V is TRBV30; D unresolved. V lost 0 bases, J lost 0 bases, and 8 bases lay in between. Germline CDR1 reads GTSNPN; CDR2 reads SVGIG (reference sequence). The CDR3 length is 14 residues. The CDR3 region is CAWSVIGANYGYTF. The CDR3 region has the DNA TGTGCCTGGAGTGTAATAGGAGCTAACTATGGCTACACCTTC. Full variable domain (missing parts from reference TRBV30 and TRBJ1-2): SQTIHQWPATLVQPVGSPLSLECTVEGTSNPNLYWYRQAAGRGLQLLFYSVGIGQISSEVPQNLSASRPQDRQFILSSKKLLLSDSGFYLCAWSVIGANYGYTFGSGTRLTVV.

The chain couples TRBV18 to TRBJ1-6; TRBD1 aligns across 8 bases. Germline V gene sequence: CDR1 KGHSH, CDR2 LQKENI. V lost 3 bases, J lost 10 bases, and 5 bases stayed unmatched. The CDR3 length is 14 residues. The CDR3 is CASSPQGAWSPLHF. The CDR3 DNA follows: TGTGCCAGCTCACCGCAGGGGGCTTGGTCACCCCTCCACTTT.

J is TRBJ1-6 and V is TRBV9, with 11 bases identical to TRBD1. The junction had 7 bases not matched to a gene; V was cut back by 5 bases and J by 9 bases. This CDR3 is 15 amino acids long. From germline, CDR1 is SGDLS and CDR2 YYNGEE. CDR3 residues: CASRKTGTGGSPLHF. CDR3 sequence (DNA): TGTGCCAGCAGGAAAACCGGGACAGGGGGTTCACCCCTCCACTTT.

The chain employs TRBV15 and TRBJ2-4; TRBD1 might be the D (6 bases). The CDR3 contains 15 residues. Trimming removed 5 bases at V and 7 bases at J, with 18 bases between. CDR1 LNHNV and CDR2 YYDKDF come from the germline V gene (reference sequence). The CDR3 sequence is CATSRLQGVGNIQYF. CDR3 coding DNA: TGTGCCACCAGCCGGTTACAGGGCGTCGGGAACATTCAGTACTTC.

The rearrangement links TRBV7-3 to TRBJ2-2, with 10 bases fitting TRBD2. Germline V CDR1 and CDR2: SGHTA, FQGTGA. CDR3 length: 17 residues. V trimming: 4 bases; J trimming: 6 bases; junction bases outside the gene matches: 11. The DNA for the CDR3 is TGTGCCAGCAGCTCCCGGGGGGCTAGCGGGGGTGCCGGGGAGCTGTTTTTT. Translating gives CASSSRGASGGAGELFF.

The rearrangement uses TRBV6-5 and TRBJ2-6; possible D gene TRBD2, 6 bases. The CDR3 contains 15 residues. Germline CDR1 reads MNHEY; CDR2 reads SVGAGI. Trimming stripped 2 bases from V and 5 bases from J, with 10 bases between. CDR3 in DNA: TGTGCCAGCAGTTACGGCGGGGACTGGGCCAACGTCCTGACTTTC. It codes for CASSYGGDWANVLTF.